These 13 T cell receptor beta chains originate from one sample sequenced in a study of OX40 agonist ivuxolimab in advanced cancers. Assay: immunoSEQ multiplex PCR; the TCRdb copy retains only in-frame clones and omits some. The sample holds 70,000 to 75,000 clones; about 93% are singletons and the top ten take more than 0.4%. The material was CD4+ or CD8+ T cells sorted from blood, obtained in a trial of the OX40 agonist ivuxolimab. These receptors originate from an adult with an advanced solid tumor such as melanoma, head and neck, liver or kidney cancer.

This clone has only one observation. The chain recombines TRBV19 with TRBJ2-1; TRBD2 matches at 11 bases. Unmatched junction bases numbered 11, after V lost 4 bases and J lost 6 bases. The V gene's germline CDR1 is LNHDA and CDR2 SQIVND (reference sequence). The CDR3 is 17 amino acids. CDR3 residues: CASSTVKGTSGSNEQFF. CDR3 coding DNA: TGTGCCAGTAGTACCGTCAAGGGGACTAGCGGATCCAATGAGCAGTTCTTC.

This chain uses TRBV10-1 with TRBJ2-7; no clear D. Trimming shortened V by 4 bases and J by 2 bases, and 12 bases separated the two germline ends. The germline gives CDR1 WNHNN, CDR2 SYGVQD (reference sequence). The CDR3 has 14 amino acids. The CDR3 DNA reads as TGCGCCAGCAGTGGATCCACCGTGCCCTACGAGCAGTACTTC. Protein: CASSGSTVPYEQYF.

This clone was observed a single time. The V and J genes are TRBV5-4 and TRBJ2-1; D ambiguous. The germline V and J ends were trimmed by 3 bases and 8 bases, with 6 bases remaining between them. Germline V gives CDR1 SGHNT, CDR2 YYREEE (reference sequence). This CDR3 has 11 residues. CDR3 nucleotides: TGTGCCAGCAGCTCCTTGGATGAGCAGTTCTTC. Translation: CASSSLDEQFF.

The V call is TRBV4-1, the J call TRBJ2-7; a possible D gene is TRBD1 (7 bases). Looked up from germline, CDR1 is MGHRA and CDR2 is YSYEKL. Trimming pared 1 base from V and 1 base from J, leaving 11 bases between. The CDR3 spans 15 residues. The CDR3 sequence: CASSQGAGGSYEQYF. CDR3 DNA sequence: TGCGCCAGCAGCCAAGGGGCAGGGGGGTCCTACGAGCAGTACTTC.

This clone has a single count. This rearrangement joins TRBV21-1 to TRBJ2-7; the table's D call TRBD2 went unverified against the DNA. TRBV21-1 is designated a pseudogene. This CDR3 contains 14 residues. The CDR3 DNA reads TGTGCCATTGCTTTCGGGCGGGAGGACTACGAGCAGTACTTC. It is translated as CAIAFGREDYEQYF.

The gene calls are TRBV6-5 and TRBJ1-4; 9 bases align to TRBD1. Germline trimming cut 6 bases from V and 7 bases from J; bases unmatched to any gene: 9. This CDR3 region has 15 residues. The germline V gene encodes CDR1 MNHEY and CDR2 SVGAGI. The CDR3 spells CASRKTGGDGEKLFF. Here the CDR3 DNA reads TGTGCCAGCAGAAAAACAGGGGGCGATGGTGAAAAACTGTTTTTT.

The chain has TRBV6-5 and TRBJ2-1; 12 nucleotides match TRBD2. Per the germline V gene, CDR1 is MNHEY and CDR2 is SVGAGI. The CDR3 contains 16 residues. The ends lost 2 bases at V and 6 bases at J; junction bases unmatched: 5. CDR3 DNA: TGTGCCAGCAGTTACCCGACTAGCGGGAGAGGCAATGAGCAGTTCTTC. Its protein product is CASSYPTSGRGNEQFF.

J is TRBJ2-7 and V is TRBV6-5; 10 positions agree with TRBD2. Germline V gives CDR1 MNHEY, CDR2 SVGAGI. The CDR3 contains 14 residues. Trimming cost V 6 bases and J 2 bases; bases outside gene matches: 4. The CDR3 DNA is TGTGCCAGCAGCCGGACTAGCGGTACCTACGAGCAGTACTTC. It yields the protein CASSRTSGTYEQYF.

The V call is TRBV7-2, the J call TRBJ2-7, with a possible D match to TRBD1 (5 bases). CDR3 length: 14 amino acids. CDR1 is SGHTA, CDR2 FQGNSA, per germline. Trimming removed 0 bases at V and 7 bases at J, with 13 bases between. CDR3 region: CASSLAGVSGEQYF. In DNA, the CDR3 is TGTGCCAGCAGCTTAGCGGGTGTTTCAGGGGAGCAGTACTTC. Full variable domain (remainder filled in from reference TRBV7-2 and TRBJ2-7): GAGVSQSPSNKVTEKGKDVELRCDPISGHTALYWYRQSLGQGLEFLIYFQGNSAPDKSGLPSDRFSAERTGGSVSTLTIQRTQQEDSAVYLCASSLAGVSGEQYFGPGTRLTVT.

The chain combines TRBV5-1 with TRBJ1-2; tentatively, D is TRBD1 (6 bases). CDR1 SGHRS and CDR2 YFSETQ come from the germline V gene. CDR3 length: 13 amino acids. V dropped 5 bases and J dropped 6 bases, with 14 bases sitting between them. Here the CDR3 DNA reads TGCGCCAGCAGAGACCAGGGGCCGAATGGCTACACCTTC. Translation gives CASRDQGPNGYTF.

This rearrangement joins TRBV27 to TRBJ1-1; no clear D. With 3 bases removed from V and 7 bases from J, the gap between germline ends came to 12 bases. CDR3 length: 13 amino acids. Germline CDR1 and CDR2: MNHEY and SMNVEV (reference sequence). CDR3 bases: TGTGCCAGCAGTTTCTATGGGAGTGGTGAAGCTTTCTTT. Residues: CASSFYGSGEAFF.

The chain links TRBV6-5 to TRBJ2-7; 9 bases line up with TRBD1. CDR1 and CDR2 (germline): MNHEY, SVGAGI. Unmatched junction bases numbered 7, after V lost 5 bases and J lost 2 bases. CDR3 length equals 15 residues. CDR3 DNA: TGTGCCAGCAGTAAAAACAGGGGGCCCCCCTACGAGCAGTACTTC. Its protein product is CASSKNRGPPYEQYF.

This clone was observed a handful of times. The chain recombines TRBV19 with TRBJ1-1, with a possible D match to TRBD1 (6 bases). The V gene's germline CDR1 is LNHDA and CDR2 SQIVND (reference sequence). CDR3 length equals 11 residues. The V gene lost 8 bases and the J gene lost 6 bases, with 10 bases spanning the gap. This CDR3 reads CASGNRAEAFF. In DNA form, the CDR3 reads TGTGCCAGTGGAAACAGGGCTGAAGCTTTCTTT.